Each of the 9 T cell receptor beta chains below was sequenced from the same sample in a study of T-cell memory formation after mild COVID-19. TCRdb itself ran the 5' RACE reads through MiXCR, one entry per CDR3 protein. The table has about 130,000 distinct CDR3 sequences, roughly 6% seen once. Sequenced input: PBMCs or a T cell subset sorted from them (not recorded which). The receptors were gathered from an adult woman who had mild COVID-19 (a few samples of this study predate the infection). Cell type and time point are not known.

This clonotype was recorded a few times. V and J are TRBV6-2 or TRBV6-3 and TRBJ2-7; 7 bases line up with TRBD1. CDR1 and CDR2 (germline): MNHEY, SVGEGT. The CDR3 covers 14 residues. With V trimmed by 2 bases and J by 6 bases, 7 bases remained unmatched. The CDR3 sequence: CASSYPGRGTEQYF. In nucleotides, the CDR3 is TGTGCCAGCAGTTACCCTGGCAGGGGGACCGAGCAGTACTTC.

This clonotype has just a few counts. The V gene is TRBV20-1, the J gene TRBJ1-4; TRBD1 matches 7 bases. The CDR3 sequence is 16 residues long. Germline V CDR1 and CDR2: DFQATT, SNEGSKA (reference sequence). Trimming at V came to 4 bases and at J to 0 bases, leaving 8 bases not matched to a gene. The CDR3 DNA reads as TGCAGTGCTATGCAGACAGGGCTCGCAACTAATGAAAAACTGTTTTTT. Translated, it gives CSAMQTGLATNEKLFF.

This chain links TRBV25-1 with TRBJ1-3; D is unresolved. Germline values: CDR1 MGHDK, CDR2 SYGVNS. The CDR3 loop spans 14 amino acids. Trimming stripped 4 bases from V and 0 bases from J, with 7 bases between. As DNA, the CDR3 is TGTGCCAGCAGTGGCCAGAGCTCTGGAAACACCATATATTTT. Protein: CASSGQSSGNTIYF.

V and J are TRBV5-1 and TRBJ2-7, with 11 bases aligning to TRBD2. Trimming at V came to 4 bases and at J to 1 base, leaving 4 bases not matched to a gene. This CDR3 is built from 15 residues. Germline V lookup: CDR1 SGHRS, CDR2 YFSETQ. CDR3 region: CASSLSSGRSYEQYF. CDR3 in DNA: TGCGCCAGCAGCCTATCTAGCGGGAGGTCCTACGAGCAGTACTTC.

This clonotype was detected many times. V is TRBV12-3 or TRBV12-4 and J is TRBJ2-7; unclear D gene. The CDR3 contains 13 residues. V shed 7 bases and J shed 6 bases, with 16 bases lying between them. CDR3 sequence: CASTRGDGLEQYF. The CDR3 nucleotides are TGTGCCAGCACCCGAGGCGATGGTCTCGAGCAGTACTTC.

The V call is TRBV30, the J call TRBJ1-5, with D hard to call. Germline V CDR1 and CDR2: GTSNPN, SVGIG (reference sequence). V lost 1 base and J 4 bases, leaving 11 bases between the germline ends. The CDR3 length is 14 residues. CDR3 in amino acids: CAWSAFTGNQPQHF. The CDR3 nucleotides read TGTGCCTGGAGTGCTTTCACGGGAAATCAGCCCCAGCATTTT.

This clonotype was counted only a few times. The CDR3 region is CSARQSDSPYGYTF. The CDR3 nucleotides read TGCAGTGCTCGACAGAGCGACTCGCCTTATGGCTACACCTTC. The genes are TRBV20-1 and TRBJ1-2; TRBD1 is a possible D gene (5 bases). The CDR3 length is 14 residues. The ends were cut back, 5 bases at V and 5 bases at J, with 18 bases in the middle. The germline V gene encodes CDR1 DFQATT and CDR2 SNEGSKA (reference sequence).

V and J are TRBV7-2 and TRBJ1-1; no clear D. V was cut by 0 bases and J by 6 bases, with 20 bases left in between. The CDR3 runs to 17 residues. Germline loops: CDR1 SGHTA, CDR2 FQGNSA. CDR3 coding DNA: TGTGCCAGCAGCTTAGCGCGAGGGTGGGTCCTTGGCTCTGAAGCTTTCTTT. Translated: CASSLARGWVLGSEAFF.

The table lists this clonotype with a few counts. The rearrangement links TRBV29-1 to TRBJ2-5; the D is unclear. The V gene's germline CDR1 is SQVTM and CDR2 ANQGSEA. V was trimmed by 4 bases and J by 5 bases, leaving 14 bases between them. The CDR3 consists of 13 residues. CDR3 DNA sequence: TGCAGCGTTGCGAAGCCTCCCCGGGAGACCCAGTACTTC. It encodes CSVAKPPRETQYF.